This T cell receptor beta chain is from a study of cytomegalovirus exposure and HLA in healthy donors. Sequencing was performed with immunoSEQ multiplex PCR; in TCRdb, only in-frame clones are kept and a portion is missing. The data show 110,000 or so clones, approximately 86% seen once. Sequencing was carried out using PBMCs. This sequence was found in a woman aged 18-35 years in good health and CMV-seropositive.

CDR3 sequence (DNA): TGTGCCAGCAGTTTATCGAGATCTCTCGCTTCAGGGGCACGTGAGCAGTTCTTC. Amino acids: CASSLSRSLASGAREQFF. This chain connects TRBV27 to TRBJ2-1, with D possibly matching TRBD1 (6 bases). The CDR3 loop spans 18 amino acids. V lost 0 bases, J lost 9 bases, and 24 bases lay in between. From germline, CDR1 is MNHEY and CDR2 SMNVEV (reference sequence).